The TCR beta chain described here comes from a study of T cells in Graves' hyperthyroidism and ophthalmopathy. For the study at large: Any treatment followed the collection of peripheral blood at initial diagnosis. Points from the study as a whole: Stable hyperthyroidism and ophthalmopathy were separated using 13 V-J signatures.

Amplified regions were TCR beta CDR3 sequences from RNA transcripts. The HTBI set primed first-round TCR CDR3 RT-PCR. Using its own MiXCR run on the multiplex PCR reads, TCRdb lists one record per CDR3 protein. This sample has about half a million distinct CDR3 sequences; around 20% occur once, and the top ten carry 26%. V lost 5 bases and J lost 0, with 19 bases in between. Germline values: CDR1 SGHVS, CDR2 FNYEAQ. This CDR3 has 18 residues. In this sample, this clonotype turned up many times. The antigen remains unidentified. This clonotype was obtained from a man between 18 and 35 years old with Graves' hyperthyroidism. Material: blood. The rearrangement uses TRBV7-6 and TRBJ2-2; D is possibly TRBD1 (6 bases). This CDR3 reads CASSMARGSPANTGELFF. The CDR3 DNA reads as TGTGCCAGCAGCATGGCCAGGGGAAGCCCTGCGAACACCGGGGAGCTGTTTTTT.